These T cell receptor beta chains were read from a single sample in a study of blood T cell repertoires in COVID-19. The method was immunoSEQ multiplex PCR; TCRdb's version includes in-frame clones alone and lacks a portion of them. This table holds hundreds of thousands of clones, 60% to 75% found once. Specimen: peripheral blood. All receptors derive from a woman of 80 years or more with acute or convalescent COVID-19. CDR3s include the opening cysteine and the closing phenylalanine or tryptophan. A D gene is named only where the DNA matches it firmly.

d_call j_call v_call cdr3_aa
- TRBJ2-7 TRBV15 CATTAGRGGGYEQYF
- TRBJ2-3 TRBV5-1 CASSLELVGRRARTGHSTDTQYF
- TRBJ2-2 TRBV27 CASSLGGQSSGELFF
- TRBJ2-7 TRBV29-1 CSVEDTQRSPRAEYEQYF
TRBD1 TRBJ2-2 TRBV6-5 CASMTGQGNTGELFF
TRBD1 TRBJ2-7 TRBV6-5 CASRPQGARVYEQYF
- TRBJ1-4 TRBV5-1 CASSRENREDEKLFF
TRBD2 TRBJ2-3 TRBV4-3 CASSRGLAGVDTQYF
- TRBJ1-5 TRBV19 CASSIERNQPQHF
- TRBJ2-7 TRBV7-9 CASSLSGGPQQYF
TRBD1 TRBJ1-5 TRBV18 CASSPWTGANQPQHF
TRBD1 TRBJ2-7 TRBV4-3 CASSQQTGLISYEQYF
TRBD1 TRBJ1-1 TRBV5-1 CASSTQTGVTEAFF
- TRBJ2-7 TRBV12-3/TRBV12-4 CASSLAGGYEQYF
- TRBJ1-3 TRBV6-2/TRBV6-3 CASSFGTRSGNTIYF
TRBD1 TRBJ2-2 TRBV19 CASSMWTGAGELFF
TRBD2 TRBJ2-1 TRBV6-6 CASSRRTSGRTYNEQFF
- TRBJ1-5 TRBV19 CASSERTVFHSNQPQHF
TRBD2 TRBJ2-2 TRBV5-1 CASSLQAGGTGELFF
- TRBJ2-2 TRBV2 CASSLDYSPPTGELFF
TRBD1 TRBJ1-4 TRBV5-5 CASSLMPTGDHEKLFF
- TRBJ2-1 TRBV5-1 CASSFGGLGGLEFF
- TRBJ2-7 TRBV20-1 CSGVRAYEQYF
- TRBJ2-7 TRBV6-5 CASRPLADPSYEQYF